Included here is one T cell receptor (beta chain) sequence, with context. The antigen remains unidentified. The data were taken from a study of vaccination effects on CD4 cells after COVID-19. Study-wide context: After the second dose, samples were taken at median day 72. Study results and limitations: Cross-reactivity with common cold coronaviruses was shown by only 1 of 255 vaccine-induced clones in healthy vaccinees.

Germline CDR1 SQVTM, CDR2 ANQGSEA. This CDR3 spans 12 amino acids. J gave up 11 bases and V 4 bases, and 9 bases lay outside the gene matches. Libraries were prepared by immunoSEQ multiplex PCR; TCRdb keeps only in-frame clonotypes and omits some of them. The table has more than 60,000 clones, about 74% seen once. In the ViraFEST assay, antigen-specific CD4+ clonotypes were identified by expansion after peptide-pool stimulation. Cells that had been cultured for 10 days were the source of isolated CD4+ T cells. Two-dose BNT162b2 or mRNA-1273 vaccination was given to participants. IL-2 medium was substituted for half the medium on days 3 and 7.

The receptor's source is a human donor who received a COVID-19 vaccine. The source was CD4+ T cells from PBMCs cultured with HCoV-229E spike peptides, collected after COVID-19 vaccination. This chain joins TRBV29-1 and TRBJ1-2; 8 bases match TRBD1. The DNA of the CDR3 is TGCAGCGTTGTGGGACAGGCCCTAGGGTACACCTTC. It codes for CSVVGQALGYTF. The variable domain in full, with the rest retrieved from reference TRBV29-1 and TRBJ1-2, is SAVISQKPSRDICQRGTSLTIQCQVDSQVTMMFWYRQQPGQSLTLIATANQGSEATYESGFVIDKFPISRPNLTFSTLTVSNMSPEDSSIYLCSVVGQALGYTFGSGTRLTVV.